The source of this T cell receptor (beta chain) is a study of beta chain features in type 1 diabetes. Study conclusions and caveats: TCRB CDR3s from Type 1 diabetes patients were moderately but significantly shorter in all four CD4+ subsets.

The entirety of the isolated RNA underwent reverse transcription, so expressed TCRB transcripts were sequenced. TCRdb keeps only in-frame clones here, not all; method: immunoSEQ multiplex PCR. The table has about 160,000 clones, about 9% seen once. About this clone itself: The antigen is not known.

The CDR3 is 13 residues long. From germline, CDR1 is SGHRS and CDR2 YFSETQ. V gave up 2 bases and J gave up 8 bases, with 13 bases separating them. The receptor was derived from a woman aged 18-30 years with type 1 diabetes. The sequencing input was central memory CD4+ T cells from blood. V is TRBV5-1 and J is TRBJ1-2, with D unresolved. This chain's CDR3 is CASSLGQLEGYTF. As DNA, the CDR3 is TGCGCCAGCAGCTTAGGCCAGCTAGAAGGCTACACCTTC.